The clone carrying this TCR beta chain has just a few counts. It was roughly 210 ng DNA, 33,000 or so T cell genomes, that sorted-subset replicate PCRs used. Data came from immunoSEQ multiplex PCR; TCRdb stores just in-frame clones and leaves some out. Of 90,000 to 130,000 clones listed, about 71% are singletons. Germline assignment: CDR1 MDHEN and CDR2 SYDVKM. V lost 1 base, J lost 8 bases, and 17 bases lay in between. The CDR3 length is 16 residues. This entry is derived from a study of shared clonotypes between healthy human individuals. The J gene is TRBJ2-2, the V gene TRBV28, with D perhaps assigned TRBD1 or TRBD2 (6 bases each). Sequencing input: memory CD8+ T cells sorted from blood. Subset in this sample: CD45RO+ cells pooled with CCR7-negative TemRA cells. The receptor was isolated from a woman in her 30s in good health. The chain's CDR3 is CASSLFRRGSAGELFF. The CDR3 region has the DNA TGTGCCAGCAGTTTATTTCGGAGGGGGTCAGCTGGGGAGCTGTTTTTT.